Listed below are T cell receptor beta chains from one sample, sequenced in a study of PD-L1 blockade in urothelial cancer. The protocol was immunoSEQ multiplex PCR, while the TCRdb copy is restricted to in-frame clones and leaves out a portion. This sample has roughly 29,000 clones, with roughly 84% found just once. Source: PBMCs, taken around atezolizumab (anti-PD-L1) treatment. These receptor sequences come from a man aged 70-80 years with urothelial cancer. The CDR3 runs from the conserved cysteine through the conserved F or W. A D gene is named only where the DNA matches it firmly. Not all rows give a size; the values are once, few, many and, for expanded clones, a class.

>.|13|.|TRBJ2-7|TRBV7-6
TGTGCCAGCAGCTTATCGCAGCGTATGGAGCAGTACTTC
CASSLSQRMEQYF
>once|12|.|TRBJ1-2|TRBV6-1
TGTGCCAGCAGCCACGGGGGGACTGGCTACACCTTC
CASSHGGTGYTF
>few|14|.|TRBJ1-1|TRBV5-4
TGTGCCAGCAGCCTGGACAGCATGAACACTGAAGCTTTCTTT
CASSLDSMNTEAFF
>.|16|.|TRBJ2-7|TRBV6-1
TGTGCCGGCAGTGAATCTCAGGGAAGGGCATCCTACGAGCAGTACTTC
CAGSESQGRASYEQYF
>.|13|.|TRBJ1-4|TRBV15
TGTGCCACCAGCGCAGAAGGAGATGAAAAACTGTTTTTT
CATSAEGDEKLFF
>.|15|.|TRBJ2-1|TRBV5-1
TGCGCCAGCAGCTTGAGAGGAGGGCCCCTCAATGAGCAGTTCTTC
CASSLRGGPLNEQFF
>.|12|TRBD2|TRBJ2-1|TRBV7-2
TGTGCCAGCAGCGTCCGGGAGGGAGAGCAGTTCTTC
CASSVREGEQFF
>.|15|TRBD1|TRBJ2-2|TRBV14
TGTGCCAGCAGCCACGGACAGGGCCTCACCGGGGAGCTGTTTTTT
CASSHGQGLTGELFF
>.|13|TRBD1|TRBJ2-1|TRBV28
TGTGCCAGCAGTCAGACAGGGTCGGATGAGCAGTTCTTC
CASSQTGSDEQFF
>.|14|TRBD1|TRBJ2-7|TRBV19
TGTGCCAGTAGTAGGTCGACAGGGAGATACGAGCAGTACTTC
CASSRSTGRYEQYF
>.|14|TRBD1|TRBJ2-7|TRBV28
TGTGCCAGCAGCCAAGACCAGGGGGCTTACGAGCAGTACTTC
CASSQDQGAYEQYF
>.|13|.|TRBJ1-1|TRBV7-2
TGTGCCAGCAGCCCCGTGACAGTCACTGAAGCTTTCTTT
CASSPVTVTEAFF
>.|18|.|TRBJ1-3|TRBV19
TGTGCCAGTAGTATAAGAGGATCGGCTGGCTTCTCTGGAAACACCATATATTTT
CASSIRGSAGFSGNTIYF
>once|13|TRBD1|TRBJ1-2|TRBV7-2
TGTGCCAGCAGCGCCCGGACAGGGGATGGCTACACCTTC
CASSARTGDGYTF
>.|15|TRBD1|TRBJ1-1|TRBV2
TGTGCCAGCAGTCTTCAGGGGGTCCGGAACACTGAAGCTTTCTTT
CASSLQGVRNTEAFF
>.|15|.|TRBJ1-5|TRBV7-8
TGTGCCAGCAGCTTGAGGTCGGGGGGCAATCAGCCCCAGCATTTT
CASSLRSGGNQPQHF
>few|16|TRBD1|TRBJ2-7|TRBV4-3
TGCGCCAGCAGCCAAGATATCGGGACAGCCACCTACGAGCAGTACTTC
CASSQDIGTATYEQYF
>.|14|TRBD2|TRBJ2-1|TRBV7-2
TGTGCCAGCAGCTTAAGGACTAGTTACAATGAGCAGTTCTTC
CASSLRTSYNEQFF
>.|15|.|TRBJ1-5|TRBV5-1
TGCGCCAGCAGCTTGGAAGGGGGACGAAATCAGCCCCAGCATTTT
CASSLEGGRNQPQHF
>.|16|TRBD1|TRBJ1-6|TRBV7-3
TGTGCCAGCAGACGTATACGGGGACAGAAAAATTCACCCCTCCACTTT
CASRRIRGQKNSPLHF